What follows are 26 T cell receptor beta chains derived from one specimen sequenced in a study of T cell changes during pregnancy in multiple sclerosis. The assay was immunoSEQ multiplex PCR, and TCRdb's table has in-frame clones only and misses some. The top ten clones hold more than 0.7% of a sample with 35,000 to 45,000 clones, roughly nine tenths of them seen once. Sequenced here: CD4+ T cells from peripheral blood mononuclear cells, sampled after pregnancy. The receptors were gathered from a female donor in good health, enrolled as a control in a pregnancy study.

This sequence joins TRBV11-1 and TRBJ2-1; 10 bases fit TRBD1. Losses at the gene ends were 5 bases for V and 5 bases for J; bases not matched to a gene: 9. Per germline, CDR1 SGHAT and CDR2 FQDESV (reference sequence). The length of the CDR3 is 16 residues. In nucleotides, the CDR3 is TGTGCCAGCAGCCATACCGGGACAGGGGATCACAATGAGCAGTTCTTC. Its protein product is CASSHTGTGDHNEQFF.

The gene calls are TRBV2 and TRBJ2-2; D not resolved. With 4 bases removed from V and 3 bases from J, the gap between germline ends came to 3 bases. The germline CDR1 and CDR2 sequences are SNHLY and FYNNEI. CDR3 size: 12 residues. The CDR3 DNA is TGTGCCAGCAGTGCCGACACCGGGGAGCTGTTTTTT. Its protein product is CASSADTGELFF.

The rearrangement links TRBV5-1 to TRBJ2-5, with 7 bases lining up with TRBD1. The CDR3 loop spans 16 amino acids. The V gene's germline CDR1 is SGHRS and CDR2 YFSETQ. With V trimmed by 0 bases and J by 1 base, 6 bases remained unmatched. Here the CDR3 DNA reads TGCGCCAGCAGCTTGGTTGGGACAGTTTCCCAAGAGACCCAGTACTTC. Protein product: CASSLVGTVSQETQYF.

This clone turned up a few times. J is TRBJ2-7 and V is TRBV5-6, with TRBD1 matching over 8 bases. The germline V gene has CDR1 SGHDT and CDR2 YYEEEE. The length of the CDR3 is 14 residues. Losses at the gene ends were 2 bases for V and 5 bases for J; bases not matched to a gene: 6. This CDR3 reads CASSFPGQGNEQYF. DNA for the CDR3: TGTGCCAGCAGCTTTCCAGGACAGGGAAACGAGCAGTACTTC.

The chain is built from TRBV23-1 and TRBJ2-7, with D uncertain. Being an ORF, TRBV23-1 has a function that is uncertain. The CDR3 sequence is 16 residues long. V lost 2 bases and J lost 1, with 15 bases in between. The CDR3 protein is CASSQPPTNCSYEQYF. The CDR3 nucleotides are TGCGCCAGCAGTCAACCCCCCACGAACTGTTCCTACGAGCAGTACTTC.

The rearrangement joins TRBV28 to TRBJ2-1, with D perhaps matching TRBD2 (6 bases). This CDR3 has 17 amino acids. V was trimmed by 5 bases and J by 2 bases, leaving 19 bases between them. Germline V gene lookup returns CDR1 MDHEN and CDR2 SYDVKM. The chain's CDR3 is CASSPPSGWGAYNEQFF. The CDR3 DNA reads TGTGCCAGCAGTCCACCTTCGGGCTGGGGGGCCTACAATGAGCAGTTCTTC.

The chain has TRBV14 and TRBJ2-5; no clear D. CDR3 length: 15 residues. V was cut by 0 bases and J by 5 bases, with 13 bases left in between. Germline V CDR1 and CDR2: SGHDN, FVKESK. CDR3 nucleotide sequence: TGTGCCAGCAGCCAAGATTTGGGCTCTGGGGAGACCCAGTACTTC. Translation gives CASSQDLGSGETQYF. The full variable domain, completed using reference TRBV14 and TRBJ2-5, is EAGVTQFPSHSVIEKGQTVTLRCDPISGHDNLYWYRRVMGKEIKFLLHFVKESKQDESGMPNNRFLAERTGGTYSTLKVQPAELEDSGVYFCASSQDLGSGETQYFGPGTRLLVL.

V usage is TRBV18 and J usage is TRBJ1-4; D unclear. From germline, CDR1 is KGHSH and CDR2 LQKENI. Trimming shortened V by 2 bases and J by 7 bases, and 14 bases separated the two germline ends. CDR3 size: 15 residues. CDR3 residues: CASSPSHGGLEKLFF. CDR3 DNA: TGTGCCAGCTCACCATCCCACGGTGGTCTTGAAAAACTGTTTTTT.

This clone appeared a few times. V usage is TRBV6-5 and J usage is TRBJ1-1; D ambiguous. Per germline, CDR1 MNHEY and CDR2 SVGAGI. The CDR3 is 12 residues long. V dropped 5 bases and J dropped 1 base, with 5 bases sitting between them. The CDR3 DNA reads as TGTGCCAGCAGTCGGGGGAACACTGAAGCTTTCTTT. As protein: CASSRGNTEAFF.

The gene calls are TRBV14 and TRBJ2-1; D is possibly TRBD2 (5 bases). The CDR3 has 14 residues. Germline lookup yields CDR1 SGHDN and CDR2 FVKESK. Trimming removed 3 bases from V and 9 bases from J, with 15 bases in between. The CDR3 protein is CASSQVLGGSEQFF. For the CDR3, the DNA is TGTGCCAGCAGCCAGGTGCTGGGTGGGAGTGAGCAGTTCTTC.

The rearrangement links TRBV2 to TRBJ2-3; TRBD2 matches 9 bases. Germline-derived CDR1 and CDR2 are SNHLY and FYNNEI. The CDR3 consists of 15 residues. The V segment lost 6 bases and the J segment 2 bases; nucleotides outside the gene matches: 6. The DNA of the CDR3 is TGTGCCAGCAGAAGCCTAGCGGGGTACACAGATACGCAGTATTTT. Translated: CASRSLAGYTDTQYF.

The CDR3 is CASSRQGQSARNYGYTF. CDR3 in DNA: TGTGCCAGCAGCCGCCAAGGACAGTCCGCCAGGAACTATGGCTACACCTTC. The chain is built from TRBV5-4 and TRBJ1-2; possible D gene TRBD1, 6 bases. The CDR3 sequence is 17 residues long. Germline CDR1 SGHNT, CDR2 YYREEE (reference sequence). V was trimmed by 4 bases and J by 2 bases, leaving 21 bases between them. Supplemented by reference TRBV5-4 and TRBJ1-2, the full variable domain reads ETGVTQSPTHLIKTRGQQVTLRCSSQSGHNTVSWYQQALGQGPQFIFQYYREEENGRGNFPPRFSGLQFPNYSSELNVNALELDDSALYLCASSRQGQSARNYGYTFGSGTRLTVV.

This clone has only one observation. The V call is TRBV15, the J call TRBJ2-1; maybe TRBD1 (6 bases). V was cut by 3 bases and J by 8 bases, with 17 bases left in between. Looked up from germline, CDR1 is LNHNV and CDR2 is YYDKDF (reference sequence). This CDR3 is 15 amino acids long. This CDR3 reads CATSRDSRLEDEQFF. CDR3 nucleotide sequence: TGTGCCACCAGCAGGGACAGCCGCTTAGAGGATGAGCAGTTCTTC.

V usage is TRBV6-5 and J usage is TRBJ2-5, with 7 bases that match TRBD1. In germline, CDR1 is MNHEY, CDR2 SVGAGI. The CDR3 contains 14 residues. V shed 2 bases, J shed 2 bases, and the junction held 2 bases outside the gene matches. The CDR3 region is CASSYVGQQETQYF. The CDR3 region has the DNA TGTGCCAGCAGTTACGTGGGACAGCAAGAGACCCAGTACTTC.

V is TRBV19 and J is TRBJ2-7; the D gene is possibly TRBD1 (6 bases). The CDR3 consists of 15 residues. Trimming removed 3 bases from V and 1 base from J, with 13 bases in between. Per the germline V gene, CDR1 is LNHDA and CDR2 is SQIVND (reference sequence). In nucleotides, the CDR3 is TGTGCCAGTAGTATGGGTCCAGGGGCGTCCTACGAGCAGTACTTC. It yields the protein CASSMGPGASYEQYF.

The V gene is TRBV6-1, the J gene TRBJ2-5, with D unresolved. This CDR3 region has 11 residues. Germline values: CDR1 MNHNS, CDR2 SASEGT. The V end lost 7 bases, the J end lost 2 bases, and 5 bases lay between the germline ends. Here the CDR3 reads CASIRQETQYF. CDR3 DNA: TGTGCCAGCATCAGGCAAGAGACCCAGTACTTC.

The chain is built from TRBV9 and TRBJ2-3; 12 nucleotides align to TRBD1. The germline gives CDR1 SGDLS, CDR2 YYNGEE. The CDR3 runs to 16 residues. Trimming at V came to 2 bases and at J to 5 bases, leaving 6 bases not matched to a gene. The CDR3: CASSVSRDRGQDTQYF. CDR3 sequence (DNA): TGTGCCAGCAGCGTTTCTCGGGACAGGGGGCAAGATACGCAGTATTTT.

In DNA form, the CDR3 reads TGTGCCAGCAGCTTAGGCGGCCGATCTGATTCACCCCTCCACTTT. The encoded protein is CASSLGGRSDSPLHF. The J gene is TRBJ1-6, the V gene TRBV7-8; no definite D call. V lost 1 base, J lost 8 bases, and 12 bases lay in between. CDR1 and CDR2 (germline): SGHVS, FQNEAQ. This CDR3 contains 15 residues.

The chain carries TRBV5-1 and TRBJ2-6, with D possibly TRBD2 on 7 matching bases. Trimming pared 0 bases from V and 2 bases from J, leaving 12 bases between. Per germline, CDR1 SGHRS and CDR2 YFSETQ. The CDR3 length is 17 residues. The CDR3 region is CASSLGPGGAGANVLTF. The CDR3 nucleotides read TGCGCCAGCAGCTTGGGACCGGGGGGCGCTGGGGCCAACGTCCTGACTTTC.

The genes are TRBV9 and TRBJ1-3; TRBD1 might be the D (5 bases). The ends were cut back, 4 bases at V and 2 bases at J, with 19 bases in the middle. The germline V gene encodes CDR1 SGDLS and CDR2 YYNGEE. The CDR3 loop spans 17 amino acids. The CDR3 nucleotides are TGTGCCAGCAGCCCTCTTAGAATGGGGACTGCTGGAAACACCATATATTTT. As protein: CASSPLRMGTAGNTIYF. Filled out from reference TRBV9 and TRBJ1-3, the complete variable domain reads DSGVTQTPKHLITATGQRVTLRCSPRSGDLSVYWYQQSLDQGLQFLIQYYNGEERAKGNILERFSAQQFPDLHSELNLSSLELGDSALYFCASSPLRMGTAGNTIYFGEGSWLTVV.

The V gene is TRBV4-2, the J gene TRBJ2-2, with TRBD1 matching 7 bases. The CDR3 sequence is 15 residues long. Per germline, CDR1 LGHNA and CDR2 YNFKEQ. The trim removed 5 bases at V and 1 base at J, leaving 4 bases unmatched. CDR3 DNA sequence: TGTGCCAGCAGCTTAAGACAGGGGAACACCGGGGAGCTGTTTTTT. This sequence encodes CASSLRQGNTGELFF.

V and J are TRBV27 and TRBJ1-2, with TRBD1 as a possible D gene (5 bases). V gave up 1 base and J gave up 3 bases, with 12 bases separating them. Germline CDR1 reads MNHEY; CDR2 reads SMNVEV (reference sequence). CDR3 length: 15 residues. CDR3 coding DNA: TGTGCCAGCAGTTTATTTGGGGGGAAGGACTATGGCTACACCTTC. This sequence encodes CASSLFGGKDYGYTF.

This chain uses TRBV6-5 with TRBJ2-7; D might be TRBD1 (6 bases). The CDR3 is made up of 13 amino acids. Trimming left V 5 bases short and J 3 bases short, with 11 bases between. CDR1 is MNHEY and CDR2 is SVGAGI in the germline V gene. The CDR3: CASSPDRFYEQYF. Written as DNA, the CDR3 is TGTGCCAGCAGTCCTGACAGGTTCTACGAGCAGTACTTC.

Only one count was recorded for this clone. J is TRBJ1-2 and V is TRBV5-6; TRBD1 is a possible D gene (5 bases). The CDR3 sequence is 13 residues long. The V gene lost 0 bases and the J gene lost 4 bases, with 7 bases spanning the gap. Germline values: CDR1 SGHDT, CDR2 YYEEEE. In DNA form, the CDR3 reads TGTGCCAGCAGCTTGGGACAGAGCTATGGCTACACCTTC. Its protein product is CASSLGQSYGYTF.

The V gene is TRBV30, the J gene TRBJ1-5, with a weak D call TRBD1 (5 bases). The V end lost 1 base, the J end lost 4 bases, and 14 bases lay between the germline ends. This CDR3 is built from 15 residues. Germline V lookup: CDR1 GTSNPN, CDR2 SVGIG (reference sequence). CDR3 amino acids: CAWSDGGAGNQPQHF. The CDR3 bases are TGTGCCTGGAGTGACGGCGGGGCAGGGAATCAGCCCCAGCATTTT.

This clone was observed once. The J gene is TRBJ2-7, the V gene TRBV28; D perhaps matches TRBD1 (6 bases). From germline, CDR1 is MDHEN and CDR2 SYDVKM. This CDR3 region has 13 residues. V was pared by 4 bases and J by 7 bases, with 14 bases between. In DNA, the CDR3 is TGTGCCAGCAGTTCAGGACAGCGAACAGAGCAGTACTTC. The encoded protein is CASSSGQRTEQYF.